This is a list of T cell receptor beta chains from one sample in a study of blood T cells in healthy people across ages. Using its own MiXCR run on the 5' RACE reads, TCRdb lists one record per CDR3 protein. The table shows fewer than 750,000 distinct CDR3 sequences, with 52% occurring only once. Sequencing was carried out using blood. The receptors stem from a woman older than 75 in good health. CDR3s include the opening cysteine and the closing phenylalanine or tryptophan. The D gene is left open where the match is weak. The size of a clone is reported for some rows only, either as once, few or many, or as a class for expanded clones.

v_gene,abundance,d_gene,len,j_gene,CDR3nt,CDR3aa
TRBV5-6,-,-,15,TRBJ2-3,TGTGCCAGCAGCTTCTATGCGAGAAAAGAAGATACGCAGTATTTT,CASSFYARKEDTQYF
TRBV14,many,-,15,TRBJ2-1,TGTGCCAGCAGCCAAGATTCGGTTCTGGTCAATGAGCAGTTCTTC,CASSQDSVLVNEQFF
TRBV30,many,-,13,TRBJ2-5,TGTGCCTGGAGTGCGGGGAACCAAGAGACCCAGTACTTC,CAWSAGNQETQYF
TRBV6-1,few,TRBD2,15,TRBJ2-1,TGTGCCAGCAGATCTGGGGCGGGAGAGTGGGATGAGCAGTTCTTC,CASRSGAGEWDEQFF
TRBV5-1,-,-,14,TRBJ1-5,TGCGCCAGCAGCGAAGGGTTGGGCAATCAGCCCCAGCATTTT,CASSEGLGNQPQHF
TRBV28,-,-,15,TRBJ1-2,TGTGCCAGCATCCCCATAGACGGACCTAACTATGGCTACACCTTC,CASIPIDGPNYGYTF
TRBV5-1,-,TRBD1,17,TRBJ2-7,TGCGCCAGCAGTTACGGACAGGGAGCCAGGAGCTCCTACGAGCAGTACTTC,CASSYGQGARSSYEQYF
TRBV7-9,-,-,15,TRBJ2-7,TGTGCCAGCAGCGGGGTTTGGCAGGGTAACTACGAGCAGTACTTC,CASSGVWQGNYEQYF
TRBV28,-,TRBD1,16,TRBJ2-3,TGTGCCAGCAGTGCTAACGGACAGGGGGGCACAGATACGCAGTATTTT,CASSANGQGGTDTQYF
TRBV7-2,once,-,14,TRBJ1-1,TGTGCCAGCAGACCCGGGGGGGTTGTGATTGAAGCTTTCTTT,CASRPGGVVIEAFF
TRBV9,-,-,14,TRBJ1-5,TGTGCCAGCAGCGGGCGAGGGAGCAATCAGCCCCAGCATTTT,CASSGRGSNQPQHF
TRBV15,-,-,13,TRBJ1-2,TGTGCCACCAGCAGCGGCCTTCTCTATGGCTACACCTTC,CATSSGLLYGYTF
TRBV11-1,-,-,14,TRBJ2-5,TGTGCCAGCAGCTTACATCCAGGCCCCGGGGAGCAGTACTTC,CASSLHPGPGEQYF
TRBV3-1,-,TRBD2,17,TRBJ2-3,TGTGCCAGCAGCCAAGATCTCATAGCGGGGGTCGGAGATACGCAGTATTTT,CASSQDLIAGVGDTQYF
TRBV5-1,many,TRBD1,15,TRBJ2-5,TGCGCCAGCAGCTTTACAGGGGGAAAGGGAGAGACCCAGTACTTC,CASSFTGGKGETQYF
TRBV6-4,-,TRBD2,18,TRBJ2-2,TGTGCCAGCAGTATCGGCCCGGGACTAGCCTACAGCACCGGGGAGCTGTTTTTT,CASSIGPGLAYSTGELFF
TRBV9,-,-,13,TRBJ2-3,TGTGCCAGTCGGGAGTCTAGCACAGATACGCAGTATTTT,CASRESSTDTQYF
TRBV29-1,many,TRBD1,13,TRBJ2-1,TGCAGCGCCAGACAGGGGGCAAAGAATGAGCAGTTCTTC,CSARQGAKNEQFF
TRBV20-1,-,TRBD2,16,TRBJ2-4,TGCAGTGCTAGAGGGCTAGCGGGAGGGCCCAAAAACATTCAGTACTTC,CSARGLAGGPKNIQYF
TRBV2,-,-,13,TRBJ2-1,TGTGCCAGCAGTGGAGGATTAGTGGATGAGCAGTTCTTC,CASSGGLVDEQFF
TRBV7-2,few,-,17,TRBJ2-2,TGTGCCAGCAGCTTAGCGTTAGGACCGACGATGGGCGGGGAGCTGTTTTTT,CASSLALGPTMGGELFF
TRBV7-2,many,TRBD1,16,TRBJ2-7,TGTGCCAGCAGCTTAGTAGTAGCCGACAGGGGCTACGAGCAGTACTTC,CASSLVVADRGYEQYF
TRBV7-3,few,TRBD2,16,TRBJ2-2,TGTGCCAGCAGCTTATCCCTAGCGGGGCTGGCCGGGGAGCTGTTTTTT,CASSLSLAGLAGELFF
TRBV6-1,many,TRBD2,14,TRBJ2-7,TGTGCCAGCGGCGAGGGGGGACTAGGCTACGAGCAGTACTTC,CASGEGGLGYEQYF
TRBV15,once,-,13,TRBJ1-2,TGTGCCACCAGCAGTGCAGTTGGGGGCCGCTACACCTTC,CATSSAVGGRYTF
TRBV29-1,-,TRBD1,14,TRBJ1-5,TGCGGCGTTGAAGAGGGGGCAGGCGATCAGCCCCAGCATTTT,CGVEEGAGDQPQHF
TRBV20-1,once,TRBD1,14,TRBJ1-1,TGCAGTGCTAGAGAGGGACAGGGGGGTACTGAAGCTTTCTTT,CSAREGQGGTEAFF
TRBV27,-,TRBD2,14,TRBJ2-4,TGTGCCAGCAGTACCCGCTCGGGGGGAAACATTCAGTACTTC,CASSTRSGGNIQYF
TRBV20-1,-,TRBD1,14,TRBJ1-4,TGCAGTGCTCCCGGGACAGGAACCTATGAAAAACTGTTTTTT,CSAPGTGTYEKLFF